The source of this T cell receptor beta chain is a study of cytomegalovirus exposure and HLA in healthy donors. Overall study findings and caveats: High sensitivity and specificity were reportedly achieved when the classifier diagnosed cytomegalovirus status.

A single count supports this clone. Its antigen is still unknown. From the 120-subject validation cohort, which was separate from the roughly 690-subject first cohort, the donors were drawn. Germline CDR1 KGHSH, CDR2 LQKENI. J was trimmed by 6 bases and V by 5 bases; bases with no gene match: 5. This CDR3 region has 14 residues. Some clones are missing from TCRdb's copy, which holds only in-frame ones; the method was immunoSEQ multiplex PCR. The table records some 98,000 clones, more than 85% of them present only once. The chain has TRBV18 and TRBJ1-5; 9 bases fit TRBD1. The source of this sequence is a man aged 18-30 years in good health and CMV-seropositive. The sequenced material came from PBMCs. Here the CDR3 DNA reads TGTGCCAGCTCAGGGACAGGGCCTCCTCAGCCCCAGCATTTT. Its protein is CASSGTGPPQPQHF. The entire variable domain, with the rest obtained from reference TRBV18 and TRBJ1-5, is as follows: NAGVMQNPRHLVRRRGQEARLRCSPMKGHSHVYWYRQLPEEGLKFMVYLQKENIIDESGMPKERFSAEFPKEGPSILRIQQVVRGDSAAYFCASSGTGPPQPQHFGDGTRLSIL.